The 27 T cell receptor beta chains below come from one sample, sequenced in a study of response to subunit inactivated influenza vaccine. TCRdb passed the RT-PCR reads through MiXCR, listing each CDR3 protein once. There are fewer than 400,000 distinct CDR3 sequences in the sample; 20% to 25% occur only once, and 10% lies in the top ten. Material: PBMCs from blood, obtained about 20 months after vaccination. Receptors were obtained from a man aged 50 to 69 who received an inactivated influenza vaccine.

The CDR3 nucleotides read TGTGCCAGCAGTTACTCGGGGGGGGTCCACAATGAGCAGTTCTTC. It specifies CASSYSGGVHNEQFF. V usage is TRBV6-2 or TRBV6-3 and J usage is TRBJ2-1; the match to TRBD2 covers 7 bases. In germline, CDR1 is MNHEY, CDR2 SVGEGT. V was clipped by 0 bases and J by 5 bases; unmatched bases: 4. The CDR3 length is 15 residues.

This clonotype is a singleton in its sample. The chain links TRBV10-3 to TRBJ2-3; 7 nucleotides align to TRBD2. V lost 7 bases and J lost 0; bases outside the gene matches: 7. Germline V CDR1 and CDR2: ENHRY, SYGVKD. The CDR3 has 15 residues. DNA of the CDR3: TGTGCCATCAATGGGCTAGCGGACAGCACAGATACGCAGTATTTT. As protein: CAINGLADSTDTQYF.

This clonotype was counted many times. The V call is TRBV6-5, the J call TRBJ1-4; TRBD1 might be the D (6 bases). This CDR3 is built from 16 residues. Trimming left V 2 bases short and J 4 bases short, with 14 bases between. From germline, CDR1 is MNHEY and CDR2 SVGAGI. Here the CDR3 DNA reads TGTGCCAGCAGTTACGGCAGGGGAAGGGATAATGAAAAACTGTTTTTT. Protein sequence: CASSYGRGRDNEKLFF.

This clonotype was recorded a few times. The chain employs TRBV5-4 and TRBJ1-1; D is perhaps TRBD1 (5 bases). V lost 0 bases, J lost 4 bases, and 10 bases lay in between. In germline, CDR1 is SGHNT, CDR2 YYREEE (reference sequence). The CDR3 consists of 14 residues. The CDR3 DNA sequence: TGTGCCAGCAGCTTGGGGGGGAGGTTCACTGAAGCTTTCTTT. Its translation: CASSLGGRFTEAFF.

The rearrangement links TRBV12-3 or TRBV12-4 to TRBJ2-6; perhaps TRBD1 as D (5 bases). Trimming took 5 bases from V and 4 from J, leaving 12 bases between them. This CDR3 has 15 amino acids. The CDR3 reads CASSDSPEGANVLTF. CDR3 in DNA: TGTGCCAGCAGTGACAGTCCAGAGGGGGCCAACGTCCTGACTTTC.

In its sample, this clonotype was seen a few times. This rearrangement joins TRBV2 to TRBJ1-5, with 9 bases lining up with TRBD1. CDR1 is SNHLY, CDR2 FYNNEI, per germline. The CDR3 sequence is 16 residues long. V was pared by 3 bases and J by 6 bases, with 9 bases of the junction left unmatched. The CDR3 is CASSDFGTGQGQPQHF. CDR3 coding DNA: TGTGCCAGCAGTGACTTTGGGACAGGGCAAGGTCAGCCCCAGCATTTT.

In the case of this clonotype: The junction does not match germline at one end; this may be a read error. V and J are TRBV2 and TRBJ1-2; no firm D call. The CDR3 is made up of 14 amino acids. Germline CDR1 SNHLY, CDR2 FYNNEI. Written as DNA, the CDR3 is TGTGCCAGCAGCGAAGGAGCAGAATACTATGGCTACACCTTC. It translates to CASSEGAEYYGYTF. Drawing the rest from reference TRBV2 and TRBJ1-2, the complete variable domain is EPEVTQTPSHQVTQMGQEVILRCVPISNHLYFYWYRQILGQKVEFLVSFYNNEISEKSEIFDDQFSVERPDGSNFTLKIRSTKLEDSAMYFCASSEGAEYYGYTFGSGTRLTVV.

The chain employs TRBV7-9 and TRBJ1-5, with D perhaps TRBD1 (5 bases). In germline, CDR1 is SEHNR, CDR2 FQNEAQ (reference sequence). CDR3 size: 15 residues. The V end lost 3 bases, the J end lost 2 bases, and 11 bases lay between the germline ends. The CDR3: CASSFGGSGNQPQHF. The CDR3 region has the DNA TGTGCCAGCAGCTTTGGGGGTTCGGGCAATCAGCCCCAGCATTTT.

This clonotype was picked up many times. This chain uses TRBV12-3 or TRBV12-4 with TRBJ1-4; D ambiguous. The CDR3 is 14 residues long. V lost 4 bases and J 6 bases, leaving 12 bases between the germline ends. CDR3 region: CASSSPQVDEKLFF. The CDR3 DNA sequence: TGTGCCAGCAGTTCGCCTCAGGTAGATGAAAAACTGTTTTTT.

The CDR3 loop reads CASSYGGGTENSPLHF. The CDR3, as DNA: TGTGCCAGCAGCTATGGAGGGGGGACAGAGAATTCACCCCTCCACTTT. J is TRBJ1-6 and V is TRBV5-4, with TRBD1 identical over 7 bases. This CDR3 has 16 residues. Looked up from germline, CDR1 is SGHNT and CDR2 is YYREEE (reference sequence). V gave up 3 bases and J gave up 7 bases; unmatched junction bases: 10. Based on the CDR3 plus reference TRBV5-4 and TRBJ1-6, the full variable domain is ETGVTQSPTHLIKTRGQQVTLRCSSQSGHNTVSWYQQALGQGPQFIFQYYREEENGRGNFPPRFSGLQFPNYSSELNVNALELDDSALYLCASSYGGGTENSPLHFGNGTRLTVT.

V is TRBV7-2 and J is TRBJ2-2; a possible D gene is TRBD2 (6 bases). Trimming cost V 5 bases and J 7 bases, with 17 bases left between them. The CDR3 covers 15 residues. Germline CDR1 is SGHTA and CDR2 is FQGNSA. The CDR3 region has the DNA TGTGCCAGCAGCCCCTCCACGGGAGTGGTCGGGGAGCTGTTTTTT. It is translated as CASSPSTGVVGELFF.

This clonotype was observed at least ten times. The rearrangement uses TRBV6-5 and TRBJ1-5, with D tentatively TRBD1 (6 bases). The CDR3 totals 15 residues. CDR1 is MNHEY and CDR2 is SVGAGI in the germline V gene. V was pared by 2 bases and J by 4 bases, with 12 bases between. The CDR3 DNA follows: TGTGCCAGCAGTTACAGGGGGGACGGGAATCAGCCCCAGCATTTT. Its protein is CASSYRGDGNQPQHF.

The rearrangement joins TRBV20-1 to TRBJ1-5; D is unclear. CDR1 DFQATT and CDR2 SNEGSKA come from the germline V gene (reference sequence). This CDR3 has 13 amino acids. Deletions cut 6 bases from V and 2 bases from J, with 11 bases between. The CDR3 protein is CSAHRLGNQPQHF. As DNA, the CDR3 is TGCAGTGCCCACAGATTAGGCAATCAGCCCCAGCATTTT.

The genes are TRBV19 and TRBJ2-1; D tentatively reads TRBD1 or TRBD2 (6 bases each). CDR3 length equals 15 residues. From germline, CDR1 is LNHDA and CDR2 SQIVND (reference sequence). Trimming left V 8 bases short and J 6 bases short, with 20 bases between. This CDR3 is CASASGAQVGNEQFF. CDR3 nucleotides: TGTGCCAGTGCCTCGGGGGCTCAGGTGGGCAATGAGCAGTTCTTC.

The rearrangement links TRBV6-2 or TRBV6-3 to TRBJ1-5, with D possibly being TRBD1 (6 bases). The CDR3 is made up of 15 amino acids. Per the germline V gene, CDR1 is MNHEY and CDR2 is SVGEGT. V was clipped by 0 bases and J by 2 bases, with 8 bases between them. In DNA, the CDR3 is TGTGCCAGCAGTTACTCGCCAGGGGGCAATCAGCCCCAGCATTTT. It encodes CASSYSPGGNQPQHF.

The chain carries TRBV6-1 and TRBJ2-7, with 8 nucleotides matching TRBD2. CDR1 is MNHNS and CDR2 is SASEGT in the germline V gene. V was pared by 5 bases and J by 3 bases, with 3 bases of the junction left unmatched. The CDR3 extends over 13 amino acids. The CDR3 spells CASSTGTSYEQYF. The CDR3 nucleotides are TGTGCCAGCAGTACCGGGACTAGCTACGAGCAGTACTTC.

This clonotype was detected ten times or more. This sequence joins TRBV3-1 and TRBJ2-7, with D perhaps matching TRBD1 or TRBD2 (5 bases each). Per the germline V gene, CDR1 is LGHDT and CDR2 is YNNKEL (reference sequence). V was cut by 9 bases and J by 4 bases, with 10 bases left in between. The CDR3 spans 11 residues. CDR3 sequence: CASGTEYEQYF. The CDR3 nucleotides are TGTGCCAGTGGGACGGAGTACGAGCAGTACTTC.

The V and J genes are TRBV6-2 or TRBV6-3 and TRBJ2-1, with D perhaps matching TRBD1 (6 bases). Germline CDR1 and CDR2: MNHEY and SVGEGT. Trimming took off 0 bases at V and 13 bases at J, with 10 bases between the two ends. The CDR3 runs 12 residues. CDR3 DNA sequence: TGTGCCAGCAGTTACTCCCCAGGGGTTCAGTTCTTC. Protein product: CASSYSPGVQFF.

This clonotype occurred a few times. V and J are TRBV7-9 and TRBJ2-7, with unresolved D. CDR1 is SEHNR and CDR2 is FQNEAQ in the germline V gene (reference sequence). Trimming shortened V by 0 bases and J by 7 bases, and 13 bases separated the two germline ends. The CDR3 loop spans 14 amino acids. The CDR3 region is CASSLAGYPKEQYF. For the CDR3, the DNA is TGTGCCAGCAGCTTAGCGGGTTACCCGAAAGAGCAGTACTTC. Variable domain in full (rest from reference TRBV7-9 and TRBJ2-7): DTGVSQNPRHKITKRGQNVTFRCDPISEHNRLYWYRQTLGQGPEFLTYFQNEAQLEKSRLLSDRFSAERPKGSFSTLEIQRTEQGDSAMYLCASSLAGYPKEQYFGPGTRLTVT.

This clonotype was seen only a few times. The DNA of the CDR3 is TGTGCCAGCAGCCCCAGGACTAGCGCGGGAAACACAGATACGCAGTATTTT. Residues: CASSPRTSAGNTDTQYF. The gene calls are TRBV9 and TRBJ2-3, with 9 bases lining up with TRBD2. With V trimmed by 4 bases and J by 2 bases, 11 bases remained unmatched. The germline CDR1 and CDR2 sequences are SGDLS and YYNGEE. The CDR3 is made up of 17 amino acids.

This clonotype was found many times. The chain couples TRBV7-2 to TRBJ2-6; D is unresolved. Trimming stripped 5 bases from V and 3 bases from J, with 8 bases between. CDR1 is SGHTA, CDR2 FQGNSA, per germline. The CDR3 is 14 residues long. The DNA of the CDR3 is TGTGCCAGCAGCCGTATGAGTGGGGCCAACGTCCTGACTTTC. Residues: CASSRMSGANVLTF.

The chain joins TRBV10-1 to TRBJ2-1; 7 positions match TRBD2. This CDR3 has 15 amino acids. Germline V lookup: CDR1 WNHNN, CDR2 SYGVQD (reference sequence). V dropped 3 bases and J dropped 10; count of bases not matched to a gene: 12. The CDR3 protein is CASSESRLALREQFF. CDR3 in DNA: TGCGCCAGCAGTGAATCTCGACTAGCCCTCAGAGAGCAGTTCTTC.

This clonotype was observed a handful of times. The V call is TRBV20-1, the J call TRBJ1-2, with D perhaps TRBD1 (5 bases). The CDR3 is 12 amino acids. Germline V gene data show CDR1 as DFQATT and CDR2 as SNEGSKA (reference sequence). Trimming cost V 4 bases and J 4 bases, with 10 bases left between them. The CDR3 bases are TGCAGTGCTACAGACAGAAGCTATGGCTACACCTTC. Protein product: CSATDRSYGYTF.

This clonotype was recorded at least ten times. The J gene is TRBJ1-1, the V gene TRBV6-5; D possibly corresponds to TRBD1 (5 bases). The CDR3 is 14 residues long. V was clipped by 2 bases and J by 5 bases, with 12 bases between them. CDR1 MNHEY and CDR2 SVGAGI come from the germline V gene. CDR3 protein: CASSYGQGGTEAFF. The DNA for the CDR3 is TGTGCCAGCAGTTACGGGCAGGGCGGGACTGAAGCTTTCTTT.

The chain carries TRBV29-1 and TRBJ2-2, with D possibly TRBD1 on 5 matching bases. CDR3 length equals 13 residues. V lost 3 bases and J lost 2, with 7 bases in between. Germline lookup yields CDR1 SQVTM and CDR2 ANQGSEA. The CDR3 DNA reads TGCAGCGTTGAGGACATAAACACCGGGGAGCTGTTTTTT. Protein sequence: CSVEDINTGELFF.

This clonotype was recorded at least ten times. CDR3 residues: CAISDTQTGKWETQYF. CDR3 bases: TGTGCCATCAGTGATACCCAGACAGGGAAGTGGGAGACCCAGTACTTC. The chain has TRBV10-3 and TRBJ2-5; TRBD1 agrees at 7 bases. The CDR3 sequence is 16 residues long. The V gene's germline CDR1 is ENHRY and CDR2 SYGVKD. Trimming at V came to 3 bases and at J to 5 bases, leaving 12 bases not matched to a gene.

The chain carries TRBV6-5 and TRBJ1-1; no reliable D call. This CDR3 spans 14 amino acids. Germline CDR1 and CDR2: MNHEY and SVGAGI. V lost 1 base and J 5 bases, leaving 11 bases between the germline ends. In nucleotides, the CDR3 is TGTGCCAGCAGTTACTTGTCAGTAGATACTGAAGCTTTCTTT. Translation gives CASSYLSVDTEAFF.